This T cell receptor beta chain was recorded in a study of cytomegalovirus exposure and HLA in healthy donors. Regarding the study as a whole: Earlier results showed most TCR beta V segments being productive about 87% or about 30% of the time.

This clone was seen once. The antigen remains unidentified. Germline V gene data show CDR1 as SNHLY and CDR2 as FYNNEI. The CDR3 contains 15 residues. PCR involved 60 Vbeta and 13 Jbeta primers. Assay used: immunoSEQ multiplex PCR; TCRdb lists only in-frame clones, some missing. The sample consists of about 160,000 clones, 79% of them appearing once. The sample comprised PBMCs. The TCR was taken from a man in his forties in good health and CMV-seronegative. The rearrangement joins TRBV2 to TRBJ2-5; 12 nucleotides agree with TRBD2. The J call may be incorrect, as the DNA end agrees better with TRBJ2-7. This CDR3 reads CASKVLAGGPYEQYF. In nucleotides, the CDR3 is TGTGCCAGCAAGGTTCTAGCGGGAGGGCCCTACGAGCAGTACTTC.